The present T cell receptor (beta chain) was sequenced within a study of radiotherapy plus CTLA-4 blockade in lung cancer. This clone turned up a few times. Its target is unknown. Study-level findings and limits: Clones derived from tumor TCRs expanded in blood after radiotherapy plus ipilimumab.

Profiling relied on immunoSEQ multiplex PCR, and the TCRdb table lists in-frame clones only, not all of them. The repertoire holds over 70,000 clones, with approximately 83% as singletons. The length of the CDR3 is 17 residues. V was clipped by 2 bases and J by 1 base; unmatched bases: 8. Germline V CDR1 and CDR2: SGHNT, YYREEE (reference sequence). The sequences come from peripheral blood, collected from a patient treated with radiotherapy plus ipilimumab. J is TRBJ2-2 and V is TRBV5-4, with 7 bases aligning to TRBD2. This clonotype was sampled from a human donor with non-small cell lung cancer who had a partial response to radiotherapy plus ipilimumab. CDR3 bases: TGTGCCAGCAGCTTTTCTACAGCGGGAATGAACACCGGGGAGCTGTTTTTT. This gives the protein CASSFSTAGMNTGELFF.